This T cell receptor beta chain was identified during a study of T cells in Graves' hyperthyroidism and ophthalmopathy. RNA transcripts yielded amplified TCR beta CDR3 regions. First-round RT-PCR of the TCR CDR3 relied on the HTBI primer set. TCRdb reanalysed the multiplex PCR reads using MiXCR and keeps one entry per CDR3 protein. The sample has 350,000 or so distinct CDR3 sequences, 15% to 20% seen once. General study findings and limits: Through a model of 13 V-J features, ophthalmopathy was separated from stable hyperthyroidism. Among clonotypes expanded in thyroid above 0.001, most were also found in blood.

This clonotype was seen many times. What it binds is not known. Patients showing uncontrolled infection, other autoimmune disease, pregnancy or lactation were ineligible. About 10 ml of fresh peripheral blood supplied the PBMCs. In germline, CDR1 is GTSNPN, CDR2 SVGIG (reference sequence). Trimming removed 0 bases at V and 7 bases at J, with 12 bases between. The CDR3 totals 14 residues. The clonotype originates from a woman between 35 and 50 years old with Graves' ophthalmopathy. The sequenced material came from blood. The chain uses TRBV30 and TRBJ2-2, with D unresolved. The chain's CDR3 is CAWSVRADLGELFF. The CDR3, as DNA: TGTGCCTGGAGTGTACGGGCTGATCTCGGGGAGCTGTTTTTT. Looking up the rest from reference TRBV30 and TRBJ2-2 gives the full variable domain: SQTIHQWPATLVQPVGSPLSLECTVEGTSNPNLYWYRQAAGRGLQLLFYSVGIGQISSEVPQNLSASRPQDRQFILSSKKLLLSDSGFYLCAWSVRADLGELFFGEGSRLTVL.